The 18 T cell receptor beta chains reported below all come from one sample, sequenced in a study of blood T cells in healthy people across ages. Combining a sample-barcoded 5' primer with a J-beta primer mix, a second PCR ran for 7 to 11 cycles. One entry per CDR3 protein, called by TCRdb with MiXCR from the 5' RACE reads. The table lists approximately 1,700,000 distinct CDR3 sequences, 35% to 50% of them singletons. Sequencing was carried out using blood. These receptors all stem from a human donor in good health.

CDR3 protein: CASSLQGASNEKLFF. CDR3 DNA: TGTGCCAGCAGCCTGCAGGGGGCGAGTAATGAAAAACTGTTTTTT. The rearrangement joins TRBV7-3 to TRBJ1-4; 8 bases match TRBD1. The junction had 6 bases not matched to a gene; V was cut back by 5 bases and J by 4 bases. Germline V gene lookup returns CDR1 SGHTA and CDR2 FQGTGA. CDR3 length: 15 amino acids.

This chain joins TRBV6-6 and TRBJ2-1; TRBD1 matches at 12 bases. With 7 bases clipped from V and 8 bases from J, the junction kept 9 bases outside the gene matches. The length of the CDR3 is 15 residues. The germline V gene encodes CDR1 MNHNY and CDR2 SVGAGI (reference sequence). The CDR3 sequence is CASTRGGQGAYEQFF. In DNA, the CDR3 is TGTGCCAGCACAAGAGGGGGACAGGGGGCGTATGAGCAGTTCTTC.

CDR3 bases: TGTGCCAGCAGTGGCCCGACAGGGAACAGGCAAAACATTCAGTACTTC. This gives the protein CASSGPTGNRQNIQYF. The rearrangement joins TRBV2 to TRBJ2-4; 7 bases agree with TRBD1. V lost 4 bases, J lost 5 bases, and 11 bases stayed unmatched. CDR3 length: 16 amino acids. Germline CDR1 and CDR2: SNHLY and FYNNEI.

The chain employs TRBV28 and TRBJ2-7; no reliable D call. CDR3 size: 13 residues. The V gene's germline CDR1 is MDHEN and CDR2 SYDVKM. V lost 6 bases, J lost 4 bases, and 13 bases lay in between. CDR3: CASRHPNQYEQYF. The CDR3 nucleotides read TGTGCCAGCAGACACCCGAATCAGTACGAGCAGTACTTC. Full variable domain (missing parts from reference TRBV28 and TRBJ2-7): DVKVTQSSRYLVKRTGEKVFLECVQDMDHENMFWYRQDPGLGLRLIYFSYDVKMKEKGDIPEGYSVSREKKERFSLILESASTNQTSMYLCASRHPNQYEQYFGPGTRLTVT.

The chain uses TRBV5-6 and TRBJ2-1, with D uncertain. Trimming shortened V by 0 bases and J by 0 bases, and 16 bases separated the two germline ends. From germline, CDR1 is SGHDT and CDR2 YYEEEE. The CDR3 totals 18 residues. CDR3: CASSLAWFGESSYNEQFF. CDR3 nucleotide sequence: TGTGCCAGCAGCTTGGCCTGGTTTGGGGAAAGCTCCTACAATGAGCAGTTCTTC.

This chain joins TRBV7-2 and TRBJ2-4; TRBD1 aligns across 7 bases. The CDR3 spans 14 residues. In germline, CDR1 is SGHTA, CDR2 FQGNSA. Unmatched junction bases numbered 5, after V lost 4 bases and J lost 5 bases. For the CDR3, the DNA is TGTGCCAGCAGCTCCCCTGACAGGGAAAACATTCAGTACTTC. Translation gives CASSSPDRENIQYF. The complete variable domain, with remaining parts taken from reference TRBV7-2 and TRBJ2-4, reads GAGVSQSPSNKVTEKGKDVELRCDPISGHTALYWYRQSLGQGLEFLIYFQGNSAPDKSGLPSDRFSAERTGGSVSTLTIQRTQQEDSAVYLCASSSPDRENIQYFGAGTRLSVL.

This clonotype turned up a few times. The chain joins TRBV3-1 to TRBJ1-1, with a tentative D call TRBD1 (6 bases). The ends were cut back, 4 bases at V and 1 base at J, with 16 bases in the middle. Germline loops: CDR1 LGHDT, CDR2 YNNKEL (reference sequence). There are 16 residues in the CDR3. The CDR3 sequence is CASSPLAGTTNTEAFF. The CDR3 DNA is TGTGCCAGCAGCCCCTTGGCTGGGACAACGAACACTGAAGCTTTCTTT.

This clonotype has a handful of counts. CDR3 nucleotide sequence: TGTGCCAGCAGCCTCCCGACTAGCGGAGATACGCAGTATTTT. This codes for CASSLPTSGDTQYF. The V gene is TRBV7-2, the J gene TRBJ2-3; TRBD2 aligns across 9 bases. Trimming removed 5 bases from V and 5 bases from J; junction bases left unmatched: 5. This CDR3 has 14 amino acids. Germline values: CDR1 SGHTA, CDR2 FQGNSA.

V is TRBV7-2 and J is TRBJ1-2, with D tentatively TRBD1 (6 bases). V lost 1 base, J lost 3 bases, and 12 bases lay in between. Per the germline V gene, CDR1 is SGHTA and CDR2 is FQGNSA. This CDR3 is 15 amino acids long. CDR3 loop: CASSLGPRGDYGYTF. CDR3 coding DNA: TGTGCCAGCAGCTTAGGCCCCAGGGGTGACTATGGCTACACCTTC. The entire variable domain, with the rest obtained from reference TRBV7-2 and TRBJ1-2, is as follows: GAGVSQSPSNKVTEKGKDVELRCDPISGHTALYWYRQSLGQGLEFLIYFQGNSAPDKSGLPSDRFSAERTGGSVSTLTIQRTQQEDSAVYLCASSLGPRGDYGYTFGSGTRLTVV.

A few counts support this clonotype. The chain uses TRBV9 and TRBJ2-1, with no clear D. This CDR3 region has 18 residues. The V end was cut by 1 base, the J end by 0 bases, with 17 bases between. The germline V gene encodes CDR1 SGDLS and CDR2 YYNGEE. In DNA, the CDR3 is TGTGCCAGCAGCGTAATGCTAGGGCCCCGGCACTCCTACAATGAGCAGTTCTTC. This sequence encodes CASSVMLGPRHSYNEQFF. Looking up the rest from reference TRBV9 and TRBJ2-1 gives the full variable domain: DSGVTQTPKHLITATGQRVTLRCSPRSGDLSVYWYQQSLDQGLQFLIQYYNGEERAKGNILERFSAQQFPDLHSELNLSSLELGDSALYFCASSVMLGPRHSYNEQFFGPGTRLTVL.

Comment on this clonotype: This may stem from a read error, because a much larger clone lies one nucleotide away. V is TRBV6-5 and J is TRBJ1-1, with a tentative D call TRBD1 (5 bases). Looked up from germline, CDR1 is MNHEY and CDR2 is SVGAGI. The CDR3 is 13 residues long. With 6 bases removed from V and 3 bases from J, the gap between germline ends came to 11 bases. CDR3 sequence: CASSPTVDTEAFF. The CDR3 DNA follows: TGTGCCAGCAGCCCGACAGTGGACACTGAAGCTTTCTTT.

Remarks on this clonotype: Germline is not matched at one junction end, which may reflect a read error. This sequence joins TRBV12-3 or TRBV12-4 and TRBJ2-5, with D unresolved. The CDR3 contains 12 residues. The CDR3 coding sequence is TGTACCAGCAGCACCGTTGCAGAGACCCAGTACTTC. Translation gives CTSSTVAETQYF.

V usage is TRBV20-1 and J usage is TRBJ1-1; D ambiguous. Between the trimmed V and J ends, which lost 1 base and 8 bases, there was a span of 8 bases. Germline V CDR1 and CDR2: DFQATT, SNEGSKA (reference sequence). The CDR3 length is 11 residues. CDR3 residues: CSARGTFEAFF. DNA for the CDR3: TGCAGTGCTAGAGGGACGTTCGAAGCTTTCTTT.

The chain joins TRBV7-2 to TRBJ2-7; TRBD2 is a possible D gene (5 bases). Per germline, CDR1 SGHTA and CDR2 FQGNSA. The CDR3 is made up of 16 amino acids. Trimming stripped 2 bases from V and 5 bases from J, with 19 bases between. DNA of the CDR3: TGTGCCAGCAGCTTAATGTGGGAGCCGCTGGTTGACGAGCAGTACTTC. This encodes CASSLMWEPLVDEQYF.

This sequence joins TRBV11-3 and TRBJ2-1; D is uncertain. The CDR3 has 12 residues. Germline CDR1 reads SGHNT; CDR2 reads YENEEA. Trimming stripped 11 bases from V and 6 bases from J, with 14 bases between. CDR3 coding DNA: TGTGCCTCCCAAGGTCAGTTCAATGAGCAGTTCTTC. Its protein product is CASQGQFNEQFF.

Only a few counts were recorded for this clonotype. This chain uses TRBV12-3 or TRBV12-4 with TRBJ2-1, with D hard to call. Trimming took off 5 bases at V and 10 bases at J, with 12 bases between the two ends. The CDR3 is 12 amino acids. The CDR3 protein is CASSPVGREQFF. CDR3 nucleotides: TGTGCCAGCAGTCCCGTCGGCCGGGAGCAGTTCTTC.

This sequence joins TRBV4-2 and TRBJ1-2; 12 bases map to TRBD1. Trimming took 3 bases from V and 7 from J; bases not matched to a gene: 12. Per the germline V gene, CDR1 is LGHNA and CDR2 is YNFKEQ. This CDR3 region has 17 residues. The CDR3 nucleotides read TGTGCCAGCAGCCATTCCTCCGGGACAGGGGGCGGAATTGGCTACACCTTC. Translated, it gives CASSHSSGTGGGIGYTF.

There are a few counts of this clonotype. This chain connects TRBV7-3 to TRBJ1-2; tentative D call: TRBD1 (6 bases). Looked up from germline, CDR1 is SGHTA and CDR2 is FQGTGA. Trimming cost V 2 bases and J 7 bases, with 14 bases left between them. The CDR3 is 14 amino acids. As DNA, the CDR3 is TGTGCCAGCAGCTTATCTGGGGGGGCGCGTGGCTACACCTTC. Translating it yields CASSLSGGARGYTF.